This T cell receptor beta chain is from a study of blood T cell repertoires in COVID-19. From germline, CDR1 is KGHDR and CDR2 SFDVKD. The CDR3 extends over 15 amino acids. V shed 3 bases and J shed 6 bases, with 14 bases lying between them. The protocol was immunoSEQ multiplex PCR, while the TCRdb copy is restricted to in-frame clones and leaves out a portion. Here the sample spans about 310,000 clones, roughly nine tenths being singletons. The source is a man aged 18 to 30 with active or convalescent COVID-19. This chain connects TRBV24-1 to TRBJ2-1, with D unresolved. The specimen was peripheral blood. The CDR3: CATSDPTSLGNEQFF. CDR3 bases: TGTGCCACCAGTGATCCGACGTCTCTAGGCAATGAGCAGTTCTTC.